The clone carrying this T cell receptor (beta chain) was observed at least ten times. Antigen: not known. This CDR3 has 14 amino acids. Germline lookup yields CDR1 SGHKS and CDR2 YYEKEE (reference sequence). Trimming removed 4 bases at V and 5 bases at J, with 15 bases between. TCRdb processed the 5' RACE reads anew with MiXCR; each CDR3 protein has one entry. The sample holds 300,000 to 400,000 distinct CDR3 sequences, under 25% seen once. This entry belongs to a study of T-cell memory formation after mild COVID-19. As for the study in general: TCR clusters showed largely donor specificity.

Study results and caveats: Mainly in CM and EM were contracting CD4+ clones; CD8+ were in EMRA.

This rearrangement joins TRBV5-5 to TRBJ1-1; D gene ambiguous. Sample: PBMCs or a T cell subset sorted from them (not recorded which). The sequence was obtained from an adult woman who had mild COVID-19 (a few samples of this study predate the infection). Cell type and time point are not known. CDR3 nucleotide sequence: TGTGCCAGCAGCCCCCGGCTTTCGCGAACTGAAGCTTTCTTT. This codes for CASSPRLSRTEAFF.